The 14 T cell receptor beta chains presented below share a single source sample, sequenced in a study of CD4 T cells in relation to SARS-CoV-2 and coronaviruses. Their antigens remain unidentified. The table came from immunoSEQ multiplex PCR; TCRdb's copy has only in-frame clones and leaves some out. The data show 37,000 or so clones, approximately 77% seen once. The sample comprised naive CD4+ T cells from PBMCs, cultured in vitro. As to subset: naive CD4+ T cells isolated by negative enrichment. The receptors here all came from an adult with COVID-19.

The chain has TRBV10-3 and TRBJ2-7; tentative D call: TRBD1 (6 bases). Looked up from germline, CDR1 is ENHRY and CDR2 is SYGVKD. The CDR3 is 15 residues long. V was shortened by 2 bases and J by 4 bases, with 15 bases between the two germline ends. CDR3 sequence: CAISESSGRGYEQYF. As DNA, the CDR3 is TGTGCCATCAGTGAGAGCTCTGGCAGGGGATACGAGCAGTACTTC.

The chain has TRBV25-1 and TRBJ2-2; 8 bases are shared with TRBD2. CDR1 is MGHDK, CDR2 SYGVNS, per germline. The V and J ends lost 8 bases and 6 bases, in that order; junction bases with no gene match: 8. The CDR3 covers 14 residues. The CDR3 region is CASLGREVPGELFF. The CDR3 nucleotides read TGTGCCAGCCTTGGGCGGGAGGTGCCCGGGGAGCTGTTTTTT.

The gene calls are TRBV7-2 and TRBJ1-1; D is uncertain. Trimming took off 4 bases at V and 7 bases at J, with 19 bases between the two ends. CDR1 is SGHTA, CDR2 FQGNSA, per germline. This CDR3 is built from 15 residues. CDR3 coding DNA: TGTGCCAGCAGCTCAATTATGGGGTCGGACGTTGAAGCTTTCTTT. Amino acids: CASSSIMGSDVEAFF.

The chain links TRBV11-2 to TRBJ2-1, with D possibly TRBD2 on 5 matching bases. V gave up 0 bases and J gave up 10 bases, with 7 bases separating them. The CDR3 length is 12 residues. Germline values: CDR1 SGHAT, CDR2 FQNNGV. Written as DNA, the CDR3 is TGTGCCAGCAGCTTAGATCGGGAAGAGCAGTTCTTC. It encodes CASSLDREEQFF.

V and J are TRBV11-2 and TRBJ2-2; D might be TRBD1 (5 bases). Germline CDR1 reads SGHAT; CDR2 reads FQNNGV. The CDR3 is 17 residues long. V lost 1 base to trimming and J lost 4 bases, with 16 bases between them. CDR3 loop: CASSLGFGRAATGELFF. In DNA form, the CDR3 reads TGTGCCAGCAGCTTAGGATTCGGCAGGGCGGCCACCGGGGAGCTGTTTTTT.

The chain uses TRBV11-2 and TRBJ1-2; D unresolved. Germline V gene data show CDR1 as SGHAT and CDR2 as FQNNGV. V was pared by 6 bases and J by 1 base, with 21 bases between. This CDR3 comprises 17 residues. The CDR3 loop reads CASRPFALTPFNYGYTF. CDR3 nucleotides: TGTGCCAGCAGACCATTCGCCCTGACTCCTTTTAACTATGGCTACACCTTC.

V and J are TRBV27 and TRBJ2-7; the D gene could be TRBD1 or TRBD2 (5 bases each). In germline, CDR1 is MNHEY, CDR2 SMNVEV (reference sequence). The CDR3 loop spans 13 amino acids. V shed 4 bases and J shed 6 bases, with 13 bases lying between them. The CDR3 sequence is CASSSGPIFEQYF. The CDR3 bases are TGTGCCAGCAGTTCGGGACCTATTTTCGAGCAGTACTTC.

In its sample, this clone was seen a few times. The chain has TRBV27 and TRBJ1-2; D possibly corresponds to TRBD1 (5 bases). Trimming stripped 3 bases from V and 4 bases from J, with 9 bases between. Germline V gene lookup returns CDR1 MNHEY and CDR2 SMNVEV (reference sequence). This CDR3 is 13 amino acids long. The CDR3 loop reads CASSLGGIYGYTF. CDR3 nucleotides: TGTGCCAGCAGTTTGGGGGGTATCTATGGCTACACCTTC.

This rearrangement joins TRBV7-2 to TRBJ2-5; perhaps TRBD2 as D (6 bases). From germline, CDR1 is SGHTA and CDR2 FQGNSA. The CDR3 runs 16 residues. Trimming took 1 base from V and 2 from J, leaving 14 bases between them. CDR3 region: CASSLGFIRGQETQYF. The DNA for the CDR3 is TGTGCCAGCAGCTTAGGCTTTATACGGGGGCAAGAGACCCAGTACTTC.

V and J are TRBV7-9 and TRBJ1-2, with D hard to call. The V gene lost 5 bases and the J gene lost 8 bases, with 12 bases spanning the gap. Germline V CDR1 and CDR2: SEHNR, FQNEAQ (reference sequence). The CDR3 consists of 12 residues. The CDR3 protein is CASSKDRGGYTF. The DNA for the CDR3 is TGTGCCAGCAGCAAGGACCGAGGAGGCTACACCTTC.

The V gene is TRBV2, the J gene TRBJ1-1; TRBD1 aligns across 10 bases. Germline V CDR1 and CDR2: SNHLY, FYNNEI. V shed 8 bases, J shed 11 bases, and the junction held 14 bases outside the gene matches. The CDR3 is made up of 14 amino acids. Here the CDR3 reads CASPKDRGLHSAFF. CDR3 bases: TGTGCCAGCCCTAAAGACAGGGGGCTTCACTCGGCTTTCTTT.

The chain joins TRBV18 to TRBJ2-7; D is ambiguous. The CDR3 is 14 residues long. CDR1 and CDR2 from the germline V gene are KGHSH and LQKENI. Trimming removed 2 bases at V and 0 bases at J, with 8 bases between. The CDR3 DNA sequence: TGTGCCAGCTCACCAAACACACCCTCCTACGAGCAGTACTTC. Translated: CASSPNTPSYEQYF.

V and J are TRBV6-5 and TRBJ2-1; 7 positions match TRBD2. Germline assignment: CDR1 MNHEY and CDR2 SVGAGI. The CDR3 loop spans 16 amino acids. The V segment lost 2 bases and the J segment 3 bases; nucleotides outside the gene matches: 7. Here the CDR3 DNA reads TGTGCCAGCAGTTACCGGCGGGGGTTGGACTACAATGAGCAGTTCTTC. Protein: CASSYRRGLDYNEQFF.

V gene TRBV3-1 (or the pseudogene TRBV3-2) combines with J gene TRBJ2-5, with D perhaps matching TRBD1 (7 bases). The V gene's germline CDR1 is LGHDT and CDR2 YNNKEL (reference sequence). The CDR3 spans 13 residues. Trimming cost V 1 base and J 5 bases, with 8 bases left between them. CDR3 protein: CASSQAGGETQYF. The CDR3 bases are TGTGCCAGCAGCCAAGCAGGGGGGGAGACCCAGTACTTC.